The present T cell receptor (beta chain) was sequenced within a study of cytomegalovirus exposure and HLA in healthy donors. Findings and limits, study-wide: Fewer N-insertions (relative to the approximately 700-donor mean) were reportedly seen in an Asian-associated ancestry cluster in a later analysis.

It was with 60 Vbeta and 13 Jbeta primers that the PCR ran. TCRdb keeps only in-frame clones here, not all; method: immunoSEQ multiplex PCR. In the table there are around 130,000 clones, around 81% of which are singletons. Looked up from germline, CDR1 is MGHRA and CDR2 is YSYEKL. The CDR3 loop spans 14 amino acids. The germline V and J ends were trimmed by 2 bases and 3 bases, with 11 bases remaining between them. As concerns this clone: What it recognizes is unknown.

Sequenced sample: PBMCs. The TCR sequence derives from a woman aged 40 to 50 in good health and CMV-seronegative. V usage is TRBV4-1 and J usage is TRBJ2-7; TRBD2 is a possible D gene (6 bases). In nucleotides, the CDR3 is TGCGCCAGCAGCCAACGGAGCGGGTACTACGAGCAGTACTTC. Translation: CASSQRSGYYEQYF.